The present T cell receptor (beta chain) was sequenced within a study of shared clonotypes between healthy human individuals. Across the study: For every donor, three CD4 naive, three CD4 memory, two CD8 naive and one CD8 memory plates were used.

Healthy and HIV-negative, the adult donors had no recent acute infections or vaccinations. Produced via immunoSEQ multiplex PCR; TCRdb's table is partial and in-frame only. Seen here are roughly 2.6 million clones, 90% to 95% observed once, and the top ten hold more than 0.12%. V was cut by 5 bases and J by 8 bases, with 23 bases left in between. This CDR3 contains 16 residues. Looked up from germline, CDR1 is SGHRS and CDR2 is YFSETQ. This clone was counted a single time. V gene TRBV5-1 combines with J gene TRBJ1-5; D may be TRBD1 (5 bases). This receptor was taken from a man aged 18 to 30 in good health. Material for sequencing was naive CD4+ T cells sorted from blood. The subset denotes: CD45RA+ positively selected. CDR3 in DNA: TGCGCCAGCAGTGATACCCTTTTGGGGGGTGGGAAGCCCCAGCATTTT. It specifies CASSDTLLGGGKPQHF.